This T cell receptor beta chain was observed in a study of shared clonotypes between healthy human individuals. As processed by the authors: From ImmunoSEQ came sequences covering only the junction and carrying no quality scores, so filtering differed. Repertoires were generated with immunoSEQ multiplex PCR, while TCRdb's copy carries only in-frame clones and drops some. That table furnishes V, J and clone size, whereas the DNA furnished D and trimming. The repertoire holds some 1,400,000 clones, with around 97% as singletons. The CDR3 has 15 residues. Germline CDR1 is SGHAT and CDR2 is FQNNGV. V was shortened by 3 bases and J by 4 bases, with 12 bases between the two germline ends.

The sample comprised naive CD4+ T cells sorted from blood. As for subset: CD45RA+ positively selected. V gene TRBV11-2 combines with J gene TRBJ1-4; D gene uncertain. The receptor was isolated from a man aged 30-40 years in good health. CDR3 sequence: CASSFRTGDNEKLFF. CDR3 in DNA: TGTGCCAGCAGCTTTCGGACGGGAGATAATGAAAAACTGTTTTTT.